Given below is one T cell receptor (beta chain) in context. Its target is not known. The conserved closing phenylalanine or tryptophan is absent in this CDR3, likely reflecting a read error. The data are from a study of circulating CD8 cells and anti-PD-1 response in melanoma. The wider study: Of 13 patients, seven got anti-PD-1 first and six had prior therapy. Study-level points and caveats: Patients included both untreated and previously treated individuals. Subset repertoires were largely private at M1, with under 7% shared. A small cohort with few responders supplied the baseline and M1 comparisons.

TCR libraries were prepared from around 15 ng of total RNA with the QIAseq Immune Repertoire TCR panel. TCRdb fed the reads into MiXCR, producing one record per CDR3 protein. The sample contains 2,000 to 3,000 distinct CDR3 sequences, approximately 6.4% of which appear only once. Trimming stripped 3 bases from V and 3 bases from J, with 12 bases between. Germline CDR1 SQVTM, CDR2 ANQGSEA. The CDR3 consists of 13 residues. Live CD3+CD8+TCRalphabeta+ cells were sorted into four subsets by PD-1 and/or TIGIT. Material: CD8+ T cells from PBMCs, obtained at baseline or after one month of anti-PD-1 therapy (not recorded which). This chain joins TRBV29-1 and TRBJ2-7; a possible D gene is TRBD1 (5 bases). The TCR was taken from a human donor with melanoma. CDR3 nucleotides: TGCAGCGTTGAGATAGGGGCTGGCTACGAGCAGTACCTC. Amino acid sequence: CSVEIGAGYEQYL.